This is a list of T cell receptor beta chains from one sample in a study of patients and donors after allogeneic stem cell transplantation. TCRdb independently ran MiXCR on the RT-PCR reads; one entry per CDR3 protein. The repertoire consists of tens of thousands of distinct CDR3 sequences, with about 26% occurring once and the leading ten covering roughly 29%. Material for sequencing was blood, either unsorted or a sorted T cell fraction (not recorded which). These TCRs come from a human donor who was either an allogeneic HSCT recipient or a stem cell or donor lymphocyte infusion donor (not recorded which). It is not recorded whose cells these are; they may come from a transplant donor. The CDR3 runs from the conserved cysteine through the conserved F or W. The order of the fields is V gene, J gene, CDR3 protein.

V: TRBV5-1; J: TRBJ2-1; CDR3: CASSLGLVQFF
V: TRBV15; J: TRBJ1-2; CDR3: CATSIDKIYGYTF
V: TRBV12-3/TRBV12-4; J: TRBJ1-1; CDR3: CASSPDGNTEAFF
V: TRBV6-5; J: TRBJ1-5; CDR3: CASRPDVRFDQPQHF
V: TRBV9; J: TRBJ2-1; CDR3: CASSGTVGNEQFF
V: TRBV7-2; J: TRBJ1-1; CDR3: CASSLTYGQGHTEAFF
V: TRBV19; J: TRBJ2-7; CDR3: CATSPGAYYEQYF
V: TRBV3-1; J: TRBJ1-2; CDR3: CASSPSTGGYYGYTF
V: TRBV2; J: TRBJ2-1; CDR3: CASRETSVRIEQFF
V: TRBV7-9; J: TRBJ2-7; CDR3: CASSLLRSSYEQYF
V: TRBV7-9; J: TRBJ2-7; CDR3: CASSPTWGEQYF
V: TRBV3-1; J: TRBJ1-1; CDR3: CASSQAGTGSPFPEAFF
V: TRBV6-2/TRBV6-3; J: TRBJ2-7; CDR3: CASKMAGLGYEQYF
V: TRBV5-1; J: TRBJ1-2; CDR3: CASSLGGNDGYTF
V: TRBV6-1; J: TRBJ2-1; CDR3: CASSFDRSSYNEQFF
V: TRBV7-2; J: TRBJ2-6; CDR3: CASSLALYLSGANVLTF
V: TRBV30; J: TRBJ2-3; CDR3: CAWSAALSGDTQYF
V: TRBV7-9; J: TRBJ2-1; CDR3: CASSLVGVNPNEQFF
V: TRBV5-1; J: TRBJ2-7; CDR3: CASSRGDRDYEQYF
V: TRBV5-1; J: TRBJ1-3; CDR3: CASSLAGLSGNTIYF
V: TRBV7-2; J: TRBJ1-5; CDR3: CASSLAAAQGQHF
V: TRBV5-8; J: TRBJ2-7; CDR3: CASSLAGTGGPQYF
V: TRBV9; J: TRBJ1-2; CDR3: CASSDRGAYTF
V: TRBV5-5; J: TRBJ2-7; CDR3: CASSFRDGYYEQYF
V: TRBV5-1; J: TRBJ1-2; CDR3: CASKRDREARYGYTF
V: TRBV27; J: TRBJ2-7; CDR3: CASLLDLNYEQYF
V: TRBV18; J: TRBJ2-5; CDR3: CASSPPGVETQYF
V: TRBV6-2/TRBV6-3; J: TRBJ2-5; CDR3: CASSYVRETQYF
V: TRBV6-5; J: TRBJ2-2; CDR3: CASSWEGTGELFF
V: TRBV20-1; J: TRBJ2-1; CDR3: CSTTGGYNEQFF
V: TRBV27; J: TRBJ1-2; CDR3: CASSPKGQGRSGYTF
V: TRBV7-9; J: TRBJ2-7; CDR3: CASSFGGLIYEQYF
V: TRBV7-9; J: TRBJ2-1; CDR3: CASGASSYNEQFF
V: TRBV5-1; J: TRBJ2-3; CDR3: CASSEPSGGLPTDTQYF
V: TRBV6-2/TRBV6-3; J: TRBJ2-7; CDR3: CASSYSVQTYEQYF
V: TRBV24-1; J: TRBJ2-5; CDR3: CATADSRDRQETQYF
V: TRBV27; J: TRBJ2-3; CDR3: CASSSQSSTARTDTQYF
V: TRBV5-1; J: TRBJ1-1; CDR3: CASSQNRVTEAFF
V: TRBV14; J: TRBJ2-6; CDR3: CASSPQIGWTHSGANVLTF
V: TRBV7-2; J: TRBJ2-5; CDR3: CASSLGPQGETQYF
V: TRBV12-3/TRBV12-4; J: TRBJ1-4; CDR3: CASSEGQSNEKLFF
V: TRBV19; J: TRBJ2-3; CDR3: CASSPGTATDTQYF
V: TRBV7-9; J: TRBJ1-1; CDR3: CASSPDRVNTEAFF
V: TRBV10-3; J: TRBJ2-2; CDR3: CAITNELAGITGELFF
V: TRBV20-1; J: TRBJ1-2; CDR3: CSAKAGTYGYTF
V: TRBV3-1; J: TRBJ1-1; CDR3: CASSQGSFRIAEAFF
V: TRBV19; J: TRBJ1-5; CDR3: CASSIVGEEPQHF
V: TRBV7-3; J: TRBJ2-3; CDR3: CASSSSGPDTQYF
V: TRBV20-1; J: TRBJ2-3; CDR3: CSARDRDRVYTDTQYF
V: TRBV11-2; J: TRBJ2-3; CDR3: CASSPIGRGTDTQYF
V: TRBV7-3; J: TRBJ2-2; CDR3: CASSFWLAGTGELFF
V: TRBV3-1; J: TRBJ2-3; CDR3: CASSQHTTDTQYF
V: TRBV19; J: TRBJ2-7; CDR3: CASSNGPLYEQYF
V: TRBV20-1; J: TRBJ1-1; CDR3: CSADGREAFF